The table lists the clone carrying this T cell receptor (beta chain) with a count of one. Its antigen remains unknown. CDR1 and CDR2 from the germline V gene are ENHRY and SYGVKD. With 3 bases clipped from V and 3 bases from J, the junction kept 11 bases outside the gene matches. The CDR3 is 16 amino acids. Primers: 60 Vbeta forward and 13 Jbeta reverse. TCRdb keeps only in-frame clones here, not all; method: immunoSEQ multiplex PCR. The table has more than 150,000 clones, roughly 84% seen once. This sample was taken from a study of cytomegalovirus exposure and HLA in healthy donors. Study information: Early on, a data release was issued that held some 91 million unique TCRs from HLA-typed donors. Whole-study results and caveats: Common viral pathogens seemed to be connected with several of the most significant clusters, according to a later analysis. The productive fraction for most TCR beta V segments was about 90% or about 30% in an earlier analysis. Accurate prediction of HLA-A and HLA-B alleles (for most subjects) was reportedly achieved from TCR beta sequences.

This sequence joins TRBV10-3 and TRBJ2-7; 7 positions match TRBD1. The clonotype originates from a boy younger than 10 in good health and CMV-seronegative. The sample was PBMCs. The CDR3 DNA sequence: TGTGCCATCAGTGACCTTACAGGGGCCGGTGACTACGAGCAGTACTTC. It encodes CAISDLTGAGDYEQYF.